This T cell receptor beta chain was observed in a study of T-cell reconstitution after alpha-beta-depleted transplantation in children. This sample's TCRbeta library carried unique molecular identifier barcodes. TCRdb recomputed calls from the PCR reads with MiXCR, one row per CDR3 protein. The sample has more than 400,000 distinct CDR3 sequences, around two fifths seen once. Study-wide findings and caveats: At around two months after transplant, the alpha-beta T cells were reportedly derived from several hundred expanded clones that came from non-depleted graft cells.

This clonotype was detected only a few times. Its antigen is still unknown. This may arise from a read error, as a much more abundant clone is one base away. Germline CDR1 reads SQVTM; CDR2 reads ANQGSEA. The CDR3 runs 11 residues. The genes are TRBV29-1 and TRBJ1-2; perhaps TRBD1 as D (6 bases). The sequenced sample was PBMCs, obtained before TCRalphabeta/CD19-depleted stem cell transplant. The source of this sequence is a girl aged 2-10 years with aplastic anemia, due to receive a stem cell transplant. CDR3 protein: CSVGDNYGDTF. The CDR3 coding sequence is TGCAGCGTTGGGGACAACTATGGCGACACCTTC.